These 8 T cell receptor beta chains share one sample of origin, sequenced in a study of low-dose radiotherapy and immunotherapy resistance in tumors (dated by TCRdb to the early 2020s). To make first-strand cDNA, Superscript III was used along with a set of TRAV- and TRBV-specific primers so that both the TCRalpha and TCRbeta chains were covered. TCRs were amplified for around 20 PCR cycles with Phusion, using a constant-region primer paired with the adapter attached to the V primers. TCRdb reprocessed the public reads (quality trimming at Q25 with fastp, clone calling with MiXCR) and kept in-frame beta chains. Each record represents a unique CDR3 protein, reported with the most common genes and DNA among its rows. This sample has 15,000 to 20,000 distinct CDR3 sequences in its table, and approximately 70% of those were observed once. The ten largest clones add up to approximately 6% of the sample.

Receptors were obtained from a human donor with advanced metastatic prostate, ovarian, gallbladder or colorectal cancer (not recorded which). This table probably holds off-target reads from a library built for another chain.

The V call is TRBV24-1, the J call TRBJ2-3, with D possibly TRBD2 on 5 matching bases. This CDR3 spans 15 amino acids. Germline V gene sequence: CDR1 KGHDR, CDR2 SFDVKD. Trimming stripped 0 bases from V and 2 bases from J, with 8 bases between. The DNA of the CDR3 is TGTGCCACCAGTGATTTGAGGAGGAACACAGATACGCAGTATTTT. Translating gives CATSDLRRNTDTQYF.

V gene TRBV6-2 or TRBV6-3 combines with J gene TRBJ2-5; no clear D gene. There are 14 residues in the CDR3. V lost 0 bases, J lost 5 bases, and 10 bases lay in between. Germline V gives CDR1 MNHEY, CDR2 SVGEGT. The CDR3 region is CASSYSSGRETQYF. Written as DNA, the CDR3 is TGTGCCAGCAGTTACTCCTCGGGCCGCGAGACCCAGTACTTC.

The chain links TRBV6-6 to TRBJ1-3; D possibly corresponds to TRBD1 (6 bases). Germline CDR1 is MNHNY and CDR2 is SVGAGI (reference sequence). Trimming took off 2 bases at V and 5 bases at J, with 22 bases between the two ends. The CDR3 covers 18 residues. Here the CDR3 reads CASSYQVLSDGGRNTIYF. CDR3 nucleotides: TGTGCCAGCAGTTACCAAGTCCTCTCGGACGGGGGGCGAAACACCATATATTTT.

The chain's CDR3 is CASSSTGSQETQYF. In DNA form, the CDR3 reads TGTGCCAGTAGTAGCACAGGTAGCCAAGAGACCCAGTACTTC. The J gene is TRBJ2-5, the V gene TRBV19; maybe TRBD1 (5 bases). CDR3 length equals 14 residues. V lost 4 bases to trimming and J lost 1 base, with 10 bases between them. CDR1 and CDR2 (germline): LNHDA, SQIVND (reference sequence).

The chain recombines TRBV6-2 or TRBV6-3 with TRBJ2-5; maybe TRBD2 (5 bases). CDR3 length: 14 amino acids. The V gene's germline CDR1 is MNHEY and CDR2 SVGEGT. V was pared by 4 bases and J by 5 bases, with 14 bases between. CDR3 amino acids: CASSWPSPDETQYF. DNA for the CDR3: TGTGCCAGCAGTTGGCCTAGCCCAGATGAGACCCAGTACTTC.

The rearrangement uses TRBV11-2 and TRBJ2-5; either TRBD1 or TRBD2 may fit D (5 bases each). CDR1 and CDR2 (germline): SGHAT, FQNNGV. V gave up 5 bases and J gave up 2 bases, with 12 bases separating them. This CDR3 is 14 amino acids long. The CDR3 sequence is CASSRLEGQETQYF. Here the CDR3 DNA reads TGTGCCAGCAGCCGCCTCGAGGGGCAAGAGACCCAGTACTTC.

The CDR3 protein is CASSGDRAADTQYF. The CDR3 coding sequence is TGTGCCAGCAGTGGGGACAGGGCAGCAGATACGCAGTATTTT. The chain uses TRBV3-1 and TRBJ2-3, with 9 positions matching TRBD1. The germline V gene has CDR1 LGHDT and CDR2 YNNKEL (reference sequence). The CDR3 contains 14 residues. After removal of 6 bases from V and 4 bases from J, the junction contained 5 bases not matched to a gene.

The V call is TRBV28, the J call TRBJ2-6, with 7 bases aligning to TRBD1. Germline lookup yields CDR1 MDHEN and CDR2 SYDVKM. This CDR3 has 17 residues. V shed 3 bases and J 1 base; nucleotides not matched to a gene: 6. In DNA form, the CDR3 reads TGTGCCAGCAGTTTTACAGGGGATTCTTCTGGGGCCAACGTCCTGACTTTC. As protein: CASSFTGDSSGANVLTF.